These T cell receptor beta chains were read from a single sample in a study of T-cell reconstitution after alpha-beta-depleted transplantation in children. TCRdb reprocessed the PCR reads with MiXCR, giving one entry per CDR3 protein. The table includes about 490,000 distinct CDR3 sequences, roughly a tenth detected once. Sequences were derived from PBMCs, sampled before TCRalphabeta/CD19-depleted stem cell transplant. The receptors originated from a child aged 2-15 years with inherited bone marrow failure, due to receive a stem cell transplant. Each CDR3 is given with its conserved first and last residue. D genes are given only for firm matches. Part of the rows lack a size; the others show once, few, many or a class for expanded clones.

cdr3_aa: CASSPSGIADTQYF
cdr3_nt: TGTGCCAGCAGTCCGAGCGGGATAGCAGATACGCAGTATTTT
d_call: TRBD2
j_call: TRBJ2-3
v_call: TRBV12-3/TRBV12-4
clone_size: .

cdr3_aa: CASSPPTGGAAETQYF
cdr3_nt: TGCGCCAGCAGCCCCCCGACAGGAGGGGCGGCCGAAACGCAGTATTTT
d_call: .
j_call: TRBJ2-3
v_call: TRBV5-1
clone_size: .

cdr3_aa: CASSYSYRLGSSYEQYF
cdr3_nt: TGTGCCAGCAGTTACTCTTACAGACTGGGTAGCTCCTACGAGCAGTACTTC
d_call: .
j_call: TRBJ2-7
v_call: TRBV6-5
clone_size: few

cdr3_aa: CASSQDPSTSGSLSYEQYF
cdr3_nt: TGCGCCAGCAGCCAGGACCCCAGCACTAGCGGGAGTCTATCCTACGAGCAGTACTTC
d_call: TRBD2
j_call: TRBJ2-7
v_call: TRBV4-3
clone_size: many

cdr3_aa: CASSYAGAPEQFF
cdr3_nt: TGTGCCAGCAGTTATGCAGGGGCGCCTGAGCAGTTCTTC
d_call: .
j_call: TRBJ2-1
v_call: TRBV6-2/TRBV6-3
clone_size: few

cdr3_aa: CASSLNVGQRDYGYTF
cdr3_nt: TGTGCCAGCAGCTTGAACGTGGGACAGAGGGACTATGGCTACACCTTC
d_call: TRBD1
j_call: TRBJ1-2
v_call: TRBV5-4
clone_size: .

cdr3_aa: CASSSPGTQYF
cdr3_nt: TGCGCCAGCAGCTCCCCCGGGACCCAGTACTTC
d_call: .
j_call: TRBJ2-5
v_call: TRBV5-1
clone_size: many

cdr3_aa: CASSFGRYGHTF
cdr3_nt: TGTGCCAGCAGCTTCGGGCGGTATGGACACACCTTC
d_call: .
j_call: TRBJ1-2
v_call: TRBV5-5
clone_size: .

cdr3_aa: CSAVLGTGHGRGEQYF
cdr3_nt: TGCAGTGCTGTCCTTGGGACGGGACACGGACGTGGTGAGCAGTACTTC
d_call: .
j_call: TRBJ2-7
v_call: TRBV20-1
clone_size: many

cdr3_aa: CASSGVYGELFF
cdr3_nt: TGTGCCAGCAGCGGAGTCTACGGGGAGCTGTTTTTT
d_call: .
j_call: TRBJ2-2
v_call: TRBV7-9
clone_size: many

cdr3_aa: CASRVGLAQETQYF
cdr3_nt: TGTGCCAGCAGGGTCGGACTAGCGCAAGAGACCCAGTACTTC
d_call: TRBD2
j_call: TRBJ2-5
v_call: TRBV6-1
clone_size: many

cdr3_aa: CASSHMTGNPDTQYF
cdr3_nt: TGTGCCAGCAGCCATATGACAGGGAATCCAGATACGCAGTATTTT
d_call: TRBD1
j_call: TRBJ2-3
v_call: TRBV3-1
clone_size: many

cdr3_aa: CASSPLVGNSDTQYF
cdr3_nt: TGCGCCAGCAGCCCCCTCGTGGGAAATTCAGATACGCAGTATTTT
d_call: .
j_call: TRBJ2-3
v_call: TRBV4-3
clone_size: few